This is a list of T cell receptor beta chains from one sample in a study of cytomegalovirus exposure and HLA in healthy donors. The repertoire was sequenced with immunoSEQ multiplex PCR; TCRdb's copy has only in-frame clones and lacks some. The data hold some 150,000 clones, with 60% to 85% observed a single time. Material for sequencing was PBMCs. Receptors were obtained from a man aged 30 to 45 in good health and CMV-seronegative. CDR3s include the opening cysteine and the closing phenylalanine or tryptophan. The D gene is left open where the match is weak. Part of the rows lack a size; the others show once, few, many or a class for expanded clones.

v_call: TRBV7-2; clone_size: .; j_call: TRBJ2-7; d_call: TRBD2; cdr3_aa: CASSPGLALYEQYF; cdr3_nt: TGTGCCAGCAGCCCGGGACTAGCGTTATACGAGCAGTACTTC
v_call: TRBV5-1; clone_size: few; j_call: TRBJ2-3; d_call: TRBD2; cdr3_aa: CASSSWEGRTDTQYF; cdr3_nt: TGCGCCAGCAGCTCCTGGGAGGGGAGGACAGATACGCAGTATTTT
v_call: TRBV6-5; clone_size: many; j_call: TRBJ1-2; d_call: .; cdr3_aa: CASSYSKSSRGYGYTF; cdr3_nt: TGTGCCAGCAGTTACTCGAAGTCCAGTCGAGGGTATGGCTACACCTTC
v_call: TRBV4-2; clone_size: few; j_call: TRBJ1-6; d_call: .; cdr3_aa: CASSESGNSPLHF; cdr3_nt: TGTGCCAGCAGCGAGTCAGGAAACTCACCCCTCCACTTT
v_call: TRBV15; clone_size: .; j_call: TRBJ1-2; d_call: .; cdr3_aa: CATSNNIGTRGYTF; cdr3_nt: TGTGCCACCAGCAATAACATAGGAACTAGGGGCTACACCTTC
v_call: TRBV15; clone_size: .; j_call: TRBJ2-1; d_call: .; cdr3_aa: CATSKSGGTYNEQFF; cdr3_nt: TGTGCCACCAGCAAAAGTGGCGGAACTTACAATGAGCAGTTCTTC
v_call: TRBV5-1; clone_size: once; j_call: TRBJ2-5; d_call: .; cdr3_aa: CASSLLGGVTRETQYF; cdr3_nt: TGCGCCAGCAGCTTGCTCGGGGGAGTAACACGAGAGACCCAGTACTTC
v_call: TRBV2; clone_size: .; j_call: TRBJ2-5; d_call: TRBD2; cdr3_aa: CASRARSAGGGETQYF; cdr3_nt: TGTGCCAGCAGGGCGAGGTCAGCGGGAGGTGGGGAGACCCAGTACTTC
v_call: TRBV2; clone_size: .; j_call: TRBJ2-3; d_call: TRBD2; cdr3_aa: CASRPLGAGGPDTQYF; cdr3_nt: TGTGCCAGCAGGCCCCTGGGAGCGGGGGGCCCAGATACGCAGTATTTT
v_call: TRBV27; clone_size: .; j_call: TRBJ2-1; d_call: TRBD2; cdr3_aa: CASSERGGHNEQFF; cdr3_nt: TGTGCCAGCAGTGAGCGGGGGGGACACAATGAGCAGTTCTTC
v_call: TRBV11-3; clone_size: .; j_call: TRBJ2-1; d_call: .; cdr3_aa: CASSLDNGAGQFF; cdr3_nt: TGTGCCAGCAGCTTAGATAATGGGGCAGGGCAGTTCTTC
v_call: TRBV7-2; clone_size: few; j_call: TRBJ1-2; d_call: TRBD1; cdr3_aa: CASSNKGQGPGYTF; cdr3_nt: TGTGCCAGCAGCAATAAGGGACAGGGGCCCGGCTACACCTTC
v_call: TRBV29-1; clone_size: .; j_call: TRBJ2-2; d_call: TRBD1; cdr3_aa: CSVDRGENTGELFF; cdr3_nt: TGCAGCGTGGACAGGGGCGAGAACACCGGGGAGCTGTTTTTT
v_call: TRBV29-1; clone_size: .; j_call: TRBJ2-3; d_call: .; cdr3_aa: CSTHTEGTDTQYF; cdr3_nt: TGCAGCACCCATACGGAGGGCACAGATACGCAGTATTTT
v_call: TRBV5-1; clone_size: .; j_call: TRBJ1-1; d_call: .; cdr3_aa: CASSPLTETYTEAFF; cdr3_nt: TGCGCCAGCAGCCCATTGACAGAGACCTACACTGAAGCTTTCTTT
v_call: TRBV19; clone_size: .; j_call: TRBJ1-2; d_call: TRBD1; cdr3_aa: CAIRQGYYGYTF; cdr3_nt: TGTGCCATTAGACAGGGGTACTATGGCTACACCTTC
v_call: TRBV7-2; clone_size: many; j_call: TRBJ2-3; d_call: .; cdr3_aa: CASSLLGVTDTQYF; cdr3_nt: TGTGCCAGCAGCTTACTAGGGGTTACAGATACGCAGTATTTT
v_call: TRBV27; clone_size: .; j_call: TRBJ1-2; d_call: TRBD1; cdr3_aa: CASSPGGKANYGYTF; cdr3_nt: TGTGCCAGCAGTCCAGGGGGAAAAGCTAACTATGGCTACACCTTC
v_call: TRBV2; clone_size: .; j_call: TRBJ1-5; d_call: TRBD1; cdr3_aa: CASSEFGQVVQPQHF; cdr3_nt: TGTGCCAGCAGTGAGTTTGGACAGGTGGTTCAGCCCCAGCATTTT